In its sample, the clone carrying this T cell receptor beta chain was seen a few times. No antigen is known for it. V shed 6 bases, J shed 4 bases, and the junction held 11 bases outside the gene matches. This CDR3 has 17 amino acids. CDR1 and CDR2 from the germline V gene are DFQATT and SNEGSKA (reference sequence). The record originates from a study of T-cell memory formation after mild COVID-19. Study conclusions and caveats: Clones that contracted clustered mainly in CM and EM if CD4+ and in EMRA if CD8+. The second-wave clones peaking on day 37 were not confirmed as SARS-CoV-2-specific.

5'RACE with constant-segment primers built TCRalpha and TCRbeta cDNA libraries with UMIs. MiXCR, run by TCRdb on the 5' RACE reads, gives a single entry per CDR3 protein. The table has about 270,000 distinct CDR3 sequences, approximately 15% seen once. The sample was PBMCs or a T cell subset sorted from them (not recorded which). The chain joins TRBV20-1 to TRBJ2-5; TRBD2 matches 16 bases. The clonotype comes from an adult woman who had mild COVID-19 (a few samples of this study predate the infection). Cell type and time point are not known. The CDR3 is CSAPGLAGGRRGETQYF. The CDR3 coding sequence is TGCAGTGCACCGGGACTAGCGGGAGGGCGTAGGGGAGAGACCCAGTACTTC.